This TCR beta chain emerged from a study of blood T cell repertoires in COVID-19. The V end lost 2 bases, the J end lost 2 bases, and 19 bases lay between the germline ends. Germline CDR1 is LGHNT and CDR2 is FRNRAP. CDR3 length: 17 amino acids. TCRdb's copy holds only in-frame clones and misses some; the assay was immunoSEQ multiplex PCR. The table lists about 120,000 clones, under 90% of them singletons. Sequencing was performed on peripheral blood. This chain connects TRBV12-5 to TRBJ2-7, with a possible D match to TRBD1 (7 bases). This TCR came from a man aged 60-69 years with acute or convalescent COVID-19. CDR3 sequence reads: CASGLRIRRGHPYEQYF. DNA of the CDR3: TGTGCTAGTGGTTTGAGAATTAGGAGGGGGCATCCCTACGAGCAGTACTTC.